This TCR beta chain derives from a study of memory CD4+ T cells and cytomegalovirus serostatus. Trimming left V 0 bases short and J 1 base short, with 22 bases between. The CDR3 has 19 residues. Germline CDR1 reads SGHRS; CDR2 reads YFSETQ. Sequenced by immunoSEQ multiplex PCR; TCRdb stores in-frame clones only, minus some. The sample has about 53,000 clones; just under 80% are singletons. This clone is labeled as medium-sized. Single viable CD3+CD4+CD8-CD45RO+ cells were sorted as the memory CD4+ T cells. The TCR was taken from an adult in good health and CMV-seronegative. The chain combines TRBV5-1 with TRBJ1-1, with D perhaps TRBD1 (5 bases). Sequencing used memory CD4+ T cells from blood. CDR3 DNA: TGCGCCAGCAGCTTGGAAAGGTACGAAGGGGCAGGGAAGAACACTGAAGCTTTCTTT. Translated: CASSLERYEGAGKNTEAFF.